This is a list of T cell receptor beta chains from one sample in a study of T cell changes during pregnancy in multiple sclerosis. Assay used: immunoSEQ multiplex PCR; TCRdb lists only in-frame clones, some missing. The sample lists around 50,000 clones; over 75% were seen once. Sample: CD8+ T cells from peripheral blood mononuclear cells, taken in the second trimester of pregnancy. The receptor source for this set is a female donor with multiple sclerosis, enrolled in a pregnancy study. Both conserved end residues are trimmed from each CDR3. The D gene is left open where the match is weak.

ATSREIVSTELAKNIQY,.,TRBV15,TRBJ2-4,17
ASSPLDSYNEQF,.,TRBV9,TRBJ2-1,12
ASSYPSGGVNEQF,TRBD2,TRBV5-4,TRBJ2-1,13
ASSQPPGTGPYNEQF,TRBD1,TRBV4-1,TRBJ2-1,15
ATSRDRDMNTGELF,.,TRBV15,TRBJ2-2,14
SVAGTESTGELF,TRBD1,TRBV29-1,TRBJ2-2,12
ASSEGDRVWHEQF,TRBD1,TRBV6-1,TRBJ2-1,13
ASSVAGLNTEAF,.,TRBV9,TRBJ1-1,12
ASSFLWGPNYGYT,.,TRBV6-5,TRBJ1-2,13
ASSPQGLAGDYEQY,TRBD2,TRBV7-6,TRBJ2-7,14
AITEQGATGELF,TRBD1,TRBV10-3,TRBJ2-2,12
ASSELSVNEQF,.,TRBV2,TRBJ2-1,11
ASSTRNRGDEQY,TRBD1,TRBV25-1,TRBJ2-7,12
ASSILSGSSDTQY,.,TRBV27,TRBJ2-3,13
ASSPSSGQKNYGYT,.,TRBV27,TRBJ1-2,14
ASSSDRVYEQY,TRBD1,TRBV7-9,TRBJ2-7,11
ASTTGIETGELF,.,TRBV19,TRBJ2-2,12
ASRELAGPYNEQF,TRBD2,TRBV19,TRBJ2-1,13
ASSVGDWDKSNEQF,.,TRBV9,TRBJ2-1,14
ASSSLLARGPYEQY,TRBD2,TRBV27,TRBJ2-7,14
ASSLSSGGADTQY,TRBD2,TRBV7-3,TRBJ2-3,13